This T cell receptor (beta chain) emerged from a study of cytomegalovirus exposure and HLA in healthy donors. Both 60 Vbeta primers and 13 Jbeta primers went into the PCR. The data were produced by immunoSEQ multiplex PCR, yet TCRdb's version contains in-frame clones alone and is incomplete. The sample has 150,000 to 200,000 clones, about 75% seen once. A word on this clone: Its cognate antigen is unknown.

This CDR3 has 15 amino acids. The germline V gene encodes CDR1 MNHNS and CDR2 SASEGT. Deletions cut 6 bases from V and 2 bases from J, with 14 bases between. Samples came from healthy bone marrow donors. Unrecorded immune exposures were likely, despite nominal health at sampling. Study-level results: With further analysis later on, most CMV-associated TCR beta chains appeared HLA-restricted. According to reports, the classifier identified cytomegalovirus status with high specificity and sensitivity.

This chain connects TRBV6-1 to TRBJ2-1; D is perhaps TRBD2 (6 bases). Sequencing was performed on PBMCs. The clonotype comes from a man aged 18-30 years in good health and CMV-seropositive. DNA for the CDR3: TGTGCCAGCAGAGCTATAGCGGTCCCCTACAATGAGCAGTTCTTC. The encoded protein is CASRAIAVPYNEQFF.